Reported below is one T cell receptor (beta chain). This specimen belongs to a study of technical replicates of blood from a handful of donors. Clones were read by immunoSEQ multiplex PCR, and TCRdb kept only the in-frame ones, dropping some. The data hold tens of thousands of clones, with roughly 90% observed a single time. This CDR3 spans 17 amino acids. Germline assignment: CDR1 SGHTA and CDR2 FQGTGA. The V and J ends lost 4 bases and 7 bases, in that order; junction bases with no gene match: 14. Source material: T cells isolated from PBMCs. The receptor was derived from a human donor in good health. The genes are TRBV7-3 and TRBJ2-1; 9 bases align to TRBD2. CDR3 in DNA: TGTGCCAGCAGCTCCCTCCCGCGGGAGGGGAATTTTAATGAGCAGTTCTTC. It codes for CASSSLPREGNFNEQFF.